This TCR beta chain derives from a study of spatial heterogeneity in lung cancer. This clonotype showed up just a few times. Time point described: sample taken at primary tumor resection. Whole RNA was taken from tumor, nontumor lung or frozen PBMC; it was then sequenced unsorted. MiXCR was run by TCRdb on the 5' RACE reads, yielding one entry per CDR3 protein. In the table there are approximately 44,000 distinct CDR3 sequences, roughly 15% of which are singletons. The sequencing here drew on PBMCs, taken at surgery. This clonotype was sampled from a male donor with early-stage non-small cell lung cancer.

CDR3 in DNA: TGCAGTGCTAGAGAAGTAACTGGGTTCAGGTACGAGCAGTACTTC. Residues: CSAREVTGFRYEQYF. The gene calls are TRBV20-1 and TRBJ2-7; D is undetermined. There are 15 residues in the CDR3. V was shortened by 0 bases and J by 4 bases, with 16 bases between the two germline ends. Germline assignment: CDR1 DFQATT and CDR2 SNEGSKA (reference sequence).